The T cell receptor (beta chain) described here comes from a study of T cells in Graves' hyperthyroidism and ophthalmopathy. This clonotype has more than one count but fewer than ten. Template material for amplifying TCR beta CDR3 regions consisted of RNA transcripts. First-round RT-PCR of the TCR CDR3 relied on the HTBI primer set. TCRdb re-called the multiplex PCR reads through MiXCR, storing one row per CDR3 protein. The table lists 340,000 or so distinct CDR3 sequences, 18% of them singletons. Trimming cost V 5 bases and J 2 bases; bases outside gene matches: 2. The CDR3 has 13 residues. The chain combines TRBV12-3 or TRBV12-4 with TRBJ2-7; 8 bases are a match to TRBD2. Sample: blood. The clonotype comes from a woman aged 50 to 60 with Graves' hyperthyroidism. CDR3 in DNA: TGTGCCAGCAGTAGGGGACTAGCCTACGAGCAGTACTTC. As protein: CASSRGLAYEQYF.